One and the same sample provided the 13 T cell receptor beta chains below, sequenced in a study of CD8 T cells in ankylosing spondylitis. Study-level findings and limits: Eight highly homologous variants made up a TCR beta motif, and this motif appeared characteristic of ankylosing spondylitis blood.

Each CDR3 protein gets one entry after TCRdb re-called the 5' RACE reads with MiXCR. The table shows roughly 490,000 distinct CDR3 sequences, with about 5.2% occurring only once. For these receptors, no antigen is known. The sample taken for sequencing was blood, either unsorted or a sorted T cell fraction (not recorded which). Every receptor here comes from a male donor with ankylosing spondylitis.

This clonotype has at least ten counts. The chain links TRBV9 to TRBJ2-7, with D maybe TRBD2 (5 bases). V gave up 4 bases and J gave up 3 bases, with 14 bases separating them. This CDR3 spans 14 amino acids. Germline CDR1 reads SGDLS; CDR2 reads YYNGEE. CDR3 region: CASSPPGGGYEQYF. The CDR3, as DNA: TGTGCCAGCAGCCCCCCGGGTGGAGGCTACGAGCAGTACTTC. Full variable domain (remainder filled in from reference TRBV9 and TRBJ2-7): DSGVTQTPKHLITATGQRVTLRCSPRSGDLSVYWYQQSLDQGLQFLIQYYNGEERAKGNILERFSAQQFPDLHSELNLSSLELGDSALYFCASSPPGGGYEQYFGPGTRLTVT.

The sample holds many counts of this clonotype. Written as DNA, the CDR3 is TGCAGTGCTAGGGGACACGACTATGGCTACACCTTC. It is translated as CSARGHDYGYTF. The rearrangement joins TRBV20-1 to TRBJ1-2, with D perhaps TRBD1 (6 bases). Germline lookup yields CDR1 DFQATT and CDR2 SNEGSKA (reference sequence). V was pared by 3 bases and J by 3 bases, with 8 bases between. The CDR3 has 12 amino acids.

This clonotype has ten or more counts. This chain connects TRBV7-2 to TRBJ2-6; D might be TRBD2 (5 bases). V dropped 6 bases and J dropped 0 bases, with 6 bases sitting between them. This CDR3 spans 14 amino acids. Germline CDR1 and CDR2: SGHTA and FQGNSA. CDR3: CASRRVSGANVLTF. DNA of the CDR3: TGTGCCAGCAGGAGGGTCTCTGGGGCCAACGTCCTGACTTTC.

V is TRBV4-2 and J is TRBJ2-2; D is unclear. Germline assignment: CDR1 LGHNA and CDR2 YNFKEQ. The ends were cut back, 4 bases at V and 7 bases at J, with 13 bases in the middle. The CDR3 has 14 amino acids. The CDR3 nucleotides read TGTGCCAGCAGCCCCGGGCTCCTCTACGGGGAGCTGTTTTTT. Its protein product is CASSPGLLYGELFF.

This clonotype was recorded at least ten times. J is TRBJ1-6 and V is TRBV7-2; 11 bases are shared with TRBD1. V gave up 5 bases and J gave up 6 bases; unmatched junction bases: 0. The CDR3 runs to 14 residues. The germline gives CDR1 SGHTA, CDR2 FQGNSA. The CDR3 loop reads CASSGTGGNSPLHF. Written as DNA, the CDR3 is TGTGCCAGCAGCGGGACAGGGGGTAATTCACCCCTCCACTTT.

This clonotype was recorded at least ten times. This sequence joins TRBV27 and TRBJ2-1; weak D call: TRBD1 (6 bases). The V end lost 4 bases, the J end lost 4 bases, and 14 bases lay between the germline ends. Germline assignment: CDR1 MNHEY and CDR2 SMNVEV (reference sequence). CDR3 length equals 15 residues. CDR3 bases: TGTGCCAGCAGTTATCTGAGGGGACAATACAATGAGCAGTTCTTC. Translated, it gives CASSYLRGQYNEQFF.

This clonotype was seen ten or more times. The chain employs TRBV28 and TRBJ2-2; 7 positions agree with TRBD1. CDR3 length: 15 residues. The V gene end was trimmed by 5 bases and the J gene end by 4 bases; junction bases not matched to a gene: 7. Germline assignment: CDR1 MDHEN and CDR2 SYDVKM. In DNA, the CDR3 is TGTGCCAGCAGTCCCGGGACAGCCTCCACCGGGGAGCTGTTTTTT. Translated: CASSPGTASTGELFF.

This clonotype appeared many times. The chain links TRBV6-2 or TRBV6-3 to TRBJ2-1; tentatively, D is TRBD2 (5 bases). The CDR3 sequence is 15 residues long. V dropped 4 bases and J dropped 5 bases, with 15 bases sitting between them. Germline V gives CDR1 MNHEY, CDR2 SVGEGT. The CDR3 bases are TGTGCCAGCAGTTCCTGGAGGCCTGGGAACAATGAGCAGTTCTTC. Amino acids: CASSSWRPGNNEQFF.

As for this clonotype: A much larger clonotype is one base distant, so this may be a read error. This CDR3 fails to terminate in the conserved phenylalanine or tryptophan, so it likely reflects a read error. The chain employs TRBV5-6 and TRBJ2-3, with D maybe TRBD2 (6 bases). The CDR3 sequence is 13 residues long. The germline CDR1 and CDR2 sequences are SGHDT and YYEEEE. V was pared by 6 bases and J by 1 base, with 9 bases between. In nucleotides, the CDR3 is TGTGCCAGCATGGGACTGCGCACAGATACGCAGTATCTT. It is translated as CASMGLRTDTQYL.

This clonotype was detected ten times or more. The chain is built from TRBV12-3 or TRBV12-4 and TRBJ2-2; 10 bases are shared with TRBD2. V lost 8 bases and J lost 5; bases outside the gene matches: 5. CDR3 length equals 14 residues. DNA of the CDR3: TGTGCCAGCGATAGCGGGAGGAGAACCGGGGAGCTGTTTTTT. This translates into CASDSGRRTGELFF.

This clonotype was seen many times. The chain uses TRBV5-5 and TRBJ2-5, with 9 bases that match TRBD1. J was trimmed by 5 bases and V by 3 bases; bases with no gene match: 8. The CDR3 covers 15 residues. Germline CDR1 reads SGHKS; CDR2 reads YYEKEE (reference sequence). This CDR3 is CASSSHRGRGETQYF. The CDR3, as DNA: TGTGCCAGCAGCTCCCACAGGGGGCGAGGGGAGACCCAGTACTTC.

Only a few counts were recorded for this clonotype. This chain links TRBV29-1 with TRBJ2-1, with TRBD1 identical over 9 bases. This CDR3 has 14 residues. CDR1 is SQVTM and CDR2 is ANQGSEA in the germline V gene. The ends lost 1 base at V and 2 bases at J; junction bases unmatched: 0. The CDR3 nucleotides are TGCAGCGTTGAAGGGACAGGGGCCTACAATGAGCAGTTCTTC. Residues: CSVEGTGAYNEQFF.

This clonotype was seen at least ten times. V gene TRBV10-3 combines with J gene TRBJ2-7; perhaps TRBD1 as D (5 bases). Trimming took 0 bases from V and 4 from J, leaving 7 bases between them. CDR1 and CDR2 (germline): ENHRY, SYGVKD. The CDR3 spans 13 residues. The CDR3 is CAISESGRYEQYF. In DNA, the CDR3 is TGTGCCATCAGTGAGTCGGGGCGTTACGAGCAGTACTTC.